This T cell receptor (beta chain) was documented in a study of CD8+ T cells in alopecia areata. Overall study context: A 6-month off-drug phase came after tofacitinib, which had lasted 6 to 18 months.

About this clone itself: The target antigen is unknown.

Germline V lookup: CDR1 SGDLS, CDR2 YYNGEE. The CDR3 extends over 19 amino acids. V lost 0 bases, J lost 3 bases, and 5 bases stayed unmatched. Study results and caveats: Normal scalp had lower clonality than lesional scalp, with alopecia totalis/universalis lesions showing this most strongly.

The study team obtained lesional scalp punch biopsies and peripheral blood from alopecia areata patients. PBMC-derived CD4+ and CD8+ T cells were sorted. The sequencing template was cDNA reverse transcribed from extracted RNA. TCRdb's copy holds only in-frame clones and misses some; the assay was immunoSEQ multiplex PCR. Of roughly 150,000 clones listed, around 47% were seen once; the top ten hold roughly 7.5%. The sample taken for sequencing was CD4+ T cells sorted from blood. This chain joins TRBV9 and TRBJ2-6, with 14 bases lining up with TRBD2. This receptor was identified in a human donor with alopecia areata. The CDR3 sequence: CASSVEGLAGAVGANVLTF. The CDR3 DNA follows: TGTGCCAGCAGCGTAGAGGGACTAGCGGGAGCGGTTGGGGCCAACGTCCTGACTTTC.